Each of the 6 T cell receptor beta chains below was sequenced from the same sample in a study of T cell responses to AZD1222 COVID-19 vaccine. The method was immunoSEQ multiplex PCR; TCRdb's version includes in-frame clones alone and lacks a portion of them. The sample lists approximately 140,000 clones, approximately 90% seen once, with around 5% in the top ten. The material was peripheral blood, obtained on day 0 of AZD1222 vaccination. These receptor sequences come from an adult in good health.

The rearrangement uses TRBV7-2 and TRBJ1-1, with TRBD1 as a possible D gene (5 bases). CDR3 length: 15 residues. The germline V gene has CDR1 SGHTA and CDR2 FQGNSA. Trimming left V 1 base short and J 1 base short, with 10 bases between. CDR3 in amino acids: CASSLGRGRNTEAFF. The CDR3 DNA sequence: TGTGCCAGCAGCTTAGGTCGGGGGAGGAACACTGAAGCTTTCTTT.

The chain combines TRBV9 with TRBJ2-4; 9 bases fit TRBD1. CDR1 and CDR2 (germline): SGDLS, YYNGEE. V dropped 0 bases and J dropped 11; count of bases not matched to a gene: 3. The CDR3 extends over 13 amino acids. CDR3 nucleotides: TGTGCCAGCAGCGTAGGGGACAGGGCAGTTCAGTACTTC. It translates to CASSVGDRAVQYF.

The chain carries TRBV19 and TRBJ2-1, with 11 bases aligning to TRBD1. This CDR3 has 13 residues. CDR1 LNHDA and CDR2 SQIVND come from the germline V gene (reference sequence). J lost 12 bases, V lost 6 bases, and 7 bases had no gene match. The CDR3 sequence: CASRGQGGEGQFF. DNA of the CDR3: TGTGCCAGTAGGGGACAGGGGGGTGAGGGGCAGTTCTTC.

The V call is TRBV7-2, the J call TRBJ1-2; D call uncertain. CDR1 and CDR2 (germline): SGHTA, FQGNSA. The CDR3 has 13 amino acids. Trimming removed 5 bases at V and 6 bases at J, with 13 bases between. The CDR3 region has the DNA TGTGCCAGCAGCCCCGGGATCTTCCATGGCTACACCTTC. Residues: CASSPGIFHGYTF.

This clone was seen only once. The chain has TRBV4-1 and TRBJ2-5; D is possibly TRBD2 (6 bases). V lost 0 bases, J lost 5 bases, and 22 bases lay in between. Germline V gives CDR1 MGHRA, CDR2 YSYEKL. The CDR3 length is 18 residues. The CDR3 DNA reads as TGCGCCAGCAGCCAAGAGCGGGGCGGGCTGCCCTTAGGGGAGACCCAGTACTTC. It encodes CASSQERGGLPLGETQYF.

The chain is built from TRBV7-9 and TRBJ2-6; D gene uncertain. CDR1 and CDR2 (germline): SEHNR, FQNEAQ (reference sequence). Deletions cut 5 bases from V and 2 bases from J, with 13 bases between. The CDR3 loop spans 16 amino acids. The CDR3 protein is CASSLGPAAGANVLTF. Here the CDR3 DNA reads TGTGCCAGCAGCCTCGGACCGGCTGCTGGGGCCAACGTCCTGACTTTC.